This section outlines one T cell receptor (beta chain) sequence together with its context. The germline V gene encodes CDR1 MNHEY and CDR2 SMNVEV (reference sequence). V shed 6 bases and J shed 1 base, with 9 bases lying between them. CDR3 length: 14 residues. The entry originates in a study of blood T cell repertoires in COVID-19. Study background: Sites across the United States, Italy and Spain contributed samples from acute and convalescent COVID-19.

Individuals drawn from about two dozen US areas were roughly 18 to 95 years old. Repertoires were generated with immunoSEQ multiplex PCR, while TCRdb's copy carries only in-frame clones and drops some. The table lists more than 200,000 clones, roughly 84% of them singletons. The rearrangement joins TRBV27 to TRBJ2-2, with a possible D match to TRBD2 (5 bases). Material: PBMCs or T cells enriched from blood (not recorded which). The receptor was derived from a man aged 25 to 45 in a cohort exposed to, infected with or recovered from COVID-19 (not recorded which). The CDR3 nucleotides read TGTGCCAGCAGGAAAAGCGGGAACACCGGGGAGCTGTTTTTT. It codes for CASRKSGNTGELFF.